This T cell receptor (beta chain) was found in a study of blood T cell repertoires in COVID-19. The germline V gene has CDR1 MNHEY and CDR2 SVGAGI. CDR3 length equals 15 residues. V lost 6 bases, J lost 4 bases, and 10 bases stayed unmatched. In the original workflow: Cell counts per sample came from amplifying reference gene primers. Method: immunoSEQ multiplex PCR; TCRdb's copy keeps in-frame clones and lacks some. V, J and clone size are taken as reported in that table, and D and trimming were inferred from the DNA itself. The table shows roughly 190,000 clones, with less than 90% occurring only once.

This clonotype originated in a man under 40 with acute or convalescent COVID-19. Source material: peripheral blood. The chain uses TRBV6-5 and TRBJ1-2; 8 nucleotides match TRBD1. The DNA for the CDR3 is TGTGCCAGCAGCCGAACACAGGGGGACGTCTATGGCTACACCTTC. Amino acid sequence: CASSRTQGDVYGYTF.